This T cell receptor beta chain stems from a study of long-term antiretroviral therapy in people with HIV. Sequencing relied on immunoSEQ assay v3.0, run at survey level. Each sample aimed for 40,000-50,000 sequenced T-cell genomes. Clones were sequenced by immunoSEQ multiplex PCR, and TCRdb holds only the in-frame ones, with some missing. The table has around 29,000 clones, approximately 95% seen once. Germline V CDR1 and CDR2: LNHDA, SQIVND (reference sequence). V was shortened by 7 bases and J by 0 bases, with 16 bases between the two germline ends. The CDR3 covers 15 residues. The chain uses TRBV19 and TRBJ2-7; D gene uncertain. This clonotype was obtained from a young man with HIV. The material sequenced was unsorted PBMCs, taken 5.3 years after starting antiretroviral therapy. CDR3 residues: CASTDRAESSYEQYF. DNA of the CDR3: TGTGCCAGTACGGATAGGGCCGAGAGCTCCTACGAGCAGTACTTC.